Below are 26 T cell receptor beta chains sequenced from a single sample in a study of blood T cell repertoires in COVID-19. Clones were read by immunoSEQ multiplex PCR, and TCRdb kept only the in-frame ones, dropping some. The data show around 29,000 clones, with around 89% seen just once and 5% to 6.5% held by the top ten. Source material: peripheral blood. Every receptor here comes from a human donor in a cohort sampled during active COVID-19.

This chain links TRBV6-1 with TRBJ1-6, with 8 nucleotides matching TRBD1. V was clipped by 2 bases and J by 7 bases; unmatched bases: 4. The CDR3 spans 15 residues. The V gene's germline CDR1 is MNHNS and CDR2 SASEGT. The CDR3 sequence: CASSERTGTNSPLHF. The CDR3 bases are TGTGCCAGCAGTGAACGGACAGGGACAAATTCACCCCTCCACTTT.

The chain couples TRBV3-1 (or the pseudogene TRBV3-2) to TRBJ2-1; 8 bases fit TRBD2. CDR3 length: 13 residues. V dropped 1 base and J dropped 9; count of bases not matched to a gene: 2. Germline V gives CDR1 LGHDT, CDR2 YNNKEL (reference sequence). CDR3 protein: CASSQVRGGEQFF. CDR3 sequence (DNA): TGTGCCAGCAGCCAAGTCCGGGGGGGTGAGCAGTTCTTC.

The sample holds one count of this clone. The chain employs TRBV5-6 and TRBJ1-3, with TRBD1 identical over 7 bases. V gave up 3 bases and J gave up 0 bases; unmatched junction bases: 3. Germline-derived CDR1 and CDR2 are SGHDT and YYEEEE. CDR3 size: 15 residues. The CDR3 is CASSSGTVSGNTIYF. The CDR3 DNA sequence: TGTGCCAGCAGCTCCGGGACAGTCTCTGGAAACACCATATATTTT.

The J gene is TRBJ2-7, the V gene TRBV7-3; 12 bases line up with TRBD1. Germline lookup yields CDR1 SGHTA and CDR2 FQGTGA. The ends lost 5 bases at V and 6 bases at J; junction bases unmatched: 2. The CDR3 extends over 13 amino acids. CDR3 in DNA: TGTGCCAGCAGCCGGGACAGGGGGCGCGAGCAGTACTTC. It encodes CASSRDRGREQYF.

With regard to this clone: This sample also contains other DNA sequences that code for the same CDR3. The chain recombines TRBV15 with TRBJ2-3, with TRBD2 matching over 12 bases. The germline CDR1 and CDR2 sequences are LNHNV and YYDKDF (reference sequence). This CDR3 is 16 amino acids long. Losses at the gene ends were 5 bases for V and 1 base for J; bases not matched to a gene: 4. In DNA, the CDR3 is TGTGCCACCAGCGGACGACTAGCGGGGGGCACAGATACGCAGTATTTT. Its protein is CATSGRLAGGTDTQYF.

This rearrangement joins TRBV19 to TRBJ1-1; 10 bases are a match to TRBD1. The length of the CDR3 is 15 residues. Germline V CDR1 and CDR2: LNHDA, SQIVND (reference sequence). Trimming removed 5 bases from V and 4 bases from J; junction bases left unmatched: 7. The CDR3 region is CASSGSRTGGTEAFF. In nucleotides, the CDR3 is TGTGCCAGTAGTGGGTCCCGGACAGGGGGCACTGAAGCTTTCTTT.

As for this clone: One end of the junction does not line up with germline, which may come from a read error. V usage is TRBV28 and J usage is TRBJ2-3; D is possibly TRBD2 (6 bases). This CDR3 has 12 amino acids. The V gene's germline CDR1 is MDHEN and CDR2 SYDVKM. The chain's CDR3 is CASSLEAGPRDF. DNA for the CDR3: TGTGCCAGCAGTTTAGAGGCGGGGCCGAGGGATTTT.

The rearrangement links TRBV4-3 to TRBJ2-5; TRBD1 aligns across 9 bases. V was pared by 4 bases and J by 4 bases, with 7 bases of the junction left unmatched. Germline V lookup: CDR1 LGHNA, CDR2 YSLEER. The CDR3 covers 15 residues. In nucleotides, the CDR3 is TGCGCCAGCAGCCCCACGGGACAGGGAGGAGAGACCCAGTACTTC. Translated, it gives CASSPTGQGGETQYF.

The gene calls are TRBV11-2 and TRBJ1-2; no clear D. There are 14 residues in the CDR3. V lost 0 bases and J 4 bases, leaving 9 bases between the germline ends. Per germline, CDR1 SGHAT and CDR2 FQNNGV. In DNA, the CDR3 is TGTGCCAGCAGCTTAGAGCCAGGAACCTATGGCTACACCTTC. Translated, it gives CASSLEPGTYGYTF.

The chain is built from TRBV10-1 and TRBJ2-1, with 9 bases identical to TRBD1. The CDR3 extends over 16 amino acids. Germline V gene lookup returns CDR1 WNHNN and CDR2 SYGVQD (reference sequence). Trimming at V came to 7 bases and at J to 7 bases, leaving 14 bases not matched to a gene. In DNA form, the CDR3 reads TGCGCCAGCAAAACCGGGACAGGGCTTGTTCGGAATGAGCAGTTCTTC. Encoded protein: CASKTGTGLVRNEQFF.

This clone was seen more than once but under ten times. The J gene is TRBJ2-1, the V gene TRBV11-3, with TRBD1 matching 10 bases. The CDR3 has 16 residues. The V and J ends lost 5 bases and 8 bases, in that order; junction bases with no gene match: 12. Germline CDR1 SGHNT, CDR2 YENEEA. In DNA, the CDR3 is TGTGCCAGCAGCCCCCGACAGGGGGCTTTTGTCCATGAGCAGTTCTTC. It encodes CASSPRQGAFVHEQFF.

This CDR3 reads CAIKLAGARTDTQYF. The CDR3 nucleotides are TGTGCCATCAAACTAGCGGGGGCCCGCACAGATACGCAGTATTTT. The J gene is TRBJ2-3, the V gene TRBV10-3, with 11 bases lining up with TRBD2. In germline, CDR1 is ENHRY, CDR2 SYGVKD. Germline trimming cut 7 bases from V and 1 base from J; bases unmatched to any gene: 4. CDR3 length equals 15 residues.

The CDR3 DNA is TGCGCCAGCAGCTATTGGACGGGACAGGGCTACGAGCAGTACTTC. Translated, it gives CASSYWTGQGYEQYF. The chain is built from TRBV5-1 and TRBJ2-7, with 9 bases aligning to TRBD1. This CDR3 comprises 15 residues. The junction had 7 bases not matched to a gene; V was cut back by 3 bases and J by 3 bases. CDR1 is SGHRS and CDR2 is YFSETQ in the germline V gene.

This chain joins TRBV7-2 and TRBJ1-6; D is unresolved. This CDR3 is 16 amino acids long. The V and J ends lost 1 base and 5 bases respectively, with 12 bases between them. In germline, CDR1 is SGHTA, CDR2 FQGNSA. DNA of the CDR3: TGTGCCAGCAGCTTAGGGGAGGGCCGAAATAATTCACCCCTCCACTTT. It codes for CASSLGEGRNNSPLHF.

This clone was observed a handful of times. The gene calls are TRBV4-3 and TRBJ2-7, with D possibly TRBD2 on 5 matching bases. Germline V lookup: CDR1 LGHNA, CDR2 YSLEER. Trimming pared 0 bases from V and 3 bases from J, leaving 12 bases between. The CDR3 totals 15 residues. CDR3 DNA sequence: TGCGCCAGCAGCCAAGAACGGCTAGCCGGCTACGAGCAGTACTTC. Translated, it gives CASSQERLAGYEQYF.

J is TRBJ2-3 and V is TRBV4-1; the D is unclear. This CDR3 comprises 13 residues. V was clipped by 1 base and J by 6 bases, with 8 bases between them. CDR1 and CDR2 from the germline V gene are MGHRA and YSYEKL. CDR3 region: CASSQGVGDTQYF. The CDR3 DNA is TGCGCCAGCAGCCAAGGCGTGGGCGATACGCAGTATTTT.

The chain has TRBV5-8 and TRBJ2-5, with 8 nucleotides matching TRBD2. In germline, CDR1 is SGHTS, CDR2 YDEGEE. With 1 base clipped from V and 7 bases from J, the junction kept 3 bases outside the gene matches. The CDR3 is 13 residues long. The CDR3 sequence: CASSLSGGATQYF. The CDR3 DNA reads TGTGCCAGCAGCTTGTCGGGGGGGGCGACCCAGTACTTC.

The chain joins TRBV29-1 to TRBJ2-1; 8 positions match TRBD2. V gave up 6 bases and J gave up 11 bases; unmatched junction bases: 15. This CDR3 has 14 amino acids. Germline CDR1 and CDR2: SQVTM and ANQGSEA. Here the CDR3 DNA reads TGCAGCGTCGAAAGGACTAGCCGAGTGGGCCAGCAGTTCTTC. Translation: CSVERTSRVGQQFF.

V is TRBV6-2 or TRBV6-3 and J is TRBJ1-4; 9 positions agree with TRBD1. Trimming cost V 2 bases and J 5 bases; bases outside gene matches: 3. Germline lookup yields CDR1 MNHEY and CDR2 SVGEGT. The length of the CDR3 is 15 residues. CDR3 DNA: TGTGCCAGCAGTTACCATGGGACAGGGAATGAAAAACTGTTTTTT. Its translation: CASSYHGTGNEKLFF.

This clone showed up just once. The J gene is TRBJ1-1, the V gene TRBV27, with D possibly TRBD1 on 6 matching bases. Per germline, CDR1 MNHEY and CDR2 SMNVEV (reference sequence). V was trimmed by 10 bases and J by 3 bases, leaving 15 bases between them. The CDR3 runs to 13 residues. This CDR3 is CATKGGQHTEAFF. DNA for the CDR3: TGTGCCACCAAGGGGGGGCAACACACTGAAGCTTTCTTT.

The CDR3 protein is CASSPTTVSTYEQYF. Here the CDR3 DNA reads TGCGCCAGCAGCCCAACGACAGTGAGTACCTACGAGCAGTACTTC. The chain couples TRBV5-1 to TRBJ2-7, with a weak D call TRBD1 (5 bases). The germline V and J ends were trimmed by 4 bases and 2 bases, with 16 bases remaining between them. This CDR3 region has 15 residues. In germline, CDR1 is SGHRS, CDR2 YFSETQ.

The V and J genes are TRBV18 and TRBJ1-1; TRBD1 agrees at 8 bases. The CDR3 totals 18 residues. With 5 bases clipped from V and 0 bases from J, the junction kept 14 bases outside the gene matches. Germline assignment: CDR1 KGHSH and CDR2 LQKENI. In DNA, the CDR3 is TGTGCCAGCTCAATGAGGACAGGGAGGCTAGCGATGAACACTGAAGCTTTCTTT. Translated, it gives CASSMRTGRLAMNTEAFF.

On this clone: Germline and junction disagree at one end, which may indicate a read error. The chain carries TRBV2 and TRBJ2-3; D gene unclear. This CDR3 has 13 residues. CDR1 is SNHLY, CDR2 FYNNEI, per germline. This CDR3 reads CATSETRTDTQYF. The CDR3 DNA is TGTGCCACCAGCGAGACACGCACGGATACGCAGTATTTT.

V gene TRBV9 combines with J gene TRBJ2-7; 10 positions match TRBD1. Germline CDR1 and CDR2: SGDLS and YYNGEE. This CDR3 is built from 16 residues. The V gene end was trimmed by 3 bases and the J gene end by 5 bases; junction bases not matched to a gene: 11. The CDR3 bases are TGTGCCAGCAGCGCAAACCCGGGACAGGGGTTCCACGAGCAGTACTTC. Protein product: CASSANPGQGFHEQYF.

This sequence joins TRBV27 and TRBJ2-2; TRBD1 might be the D (6 bases). Germline CDR1 is MNHEY and CDR2 is SMNVEV (reference sequence). V was shortened by 6 bases and J by 6 bases, with 20 bases between the two germline ends. The CDR3 loop spans 16 amino acids. CDR3 loop: CASRPGPAGAAGELFF. DNA for the CDR3: TGTGCCAGCAGACCCGGGCCCGCAGGGGCGGCCGGGGAGCTGTTTTTT.

The gene calls are TRBV6-2 or TRBV6-3 and TRBJ2-3; 12 bases are a match to TRBD2. J gave up 2 bases and V 4 bases, and 1 base lay outside the gene matches. The germline gives CDR1 MNHEY, CDR2 SVGEGT. The CDR3 has 15 residues. CDR3 loop: CASSSSGGATDTQYF. Here the CDR3 DNA reads TGTGCCAGCAGTTCTAGCGGGGGGGCCACAGATACGCAGTATTTT.